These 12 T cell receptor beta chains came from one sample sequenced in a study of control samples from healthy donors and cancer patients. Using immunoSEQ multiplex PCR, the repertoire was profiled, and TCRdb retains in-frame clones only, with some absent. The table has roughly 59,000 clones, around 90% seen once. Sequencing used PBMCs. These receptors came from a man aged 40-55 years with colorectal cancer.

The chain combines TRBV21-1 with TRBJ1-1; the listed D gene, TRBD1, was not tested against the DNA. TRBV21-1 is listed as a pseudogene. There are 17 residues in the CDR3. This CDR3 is CASSLPDGQGINTEAFF. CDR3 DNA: TGTGCCAGCAGCCTTCCGGATGGACAGGGGATAAACACTGAAGCTTTCTTT.

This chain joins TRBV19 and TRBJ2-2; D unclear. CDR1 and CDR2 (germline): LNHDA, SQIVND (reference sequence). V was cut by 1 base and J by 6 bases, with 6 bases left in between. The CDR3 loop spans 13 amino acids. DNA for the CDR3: TGTGCCAGTAGTATAGTCGGGCCCGGGGAGCTGTTTTTT. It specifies CASSIVGPGELFF.

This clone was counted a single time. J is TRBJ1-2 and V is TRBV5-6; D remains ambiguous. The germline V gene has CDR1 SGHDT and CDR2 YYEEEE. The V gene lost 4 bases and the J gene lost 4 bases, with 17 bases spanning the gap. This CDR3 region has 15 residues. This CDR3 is CASSPPLPGRYGYTF. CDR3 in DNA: TGTGCCAGCAGCCCGCCGCTACCTGGGCGCTATGGCTACACCTTC.

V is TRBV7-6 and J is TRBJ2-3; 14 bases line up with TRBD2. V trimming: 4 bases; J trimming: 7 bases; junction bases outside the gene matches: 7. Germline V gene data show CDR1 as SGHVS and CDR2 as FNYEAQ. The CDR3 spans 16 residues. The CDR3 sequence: CASSSFRTSGGNTQYF. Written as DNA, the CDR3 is TGTGCCAGCAGCTCCTTTAGGACTAGCGGGGGGAATACGCAGTATTTT.

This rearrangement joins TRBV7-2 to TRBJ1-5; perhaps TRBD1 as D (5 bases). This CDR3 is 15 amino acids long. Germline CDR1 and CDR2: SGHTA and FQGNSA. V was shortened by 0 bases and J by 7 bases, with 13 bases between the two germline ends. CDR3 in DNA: TGTGCCAGCAGCTTAGCGGGTCAGGGAGGGCAGCCCCAGCATTTT. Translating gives CASSLAGQGGQPQHF.

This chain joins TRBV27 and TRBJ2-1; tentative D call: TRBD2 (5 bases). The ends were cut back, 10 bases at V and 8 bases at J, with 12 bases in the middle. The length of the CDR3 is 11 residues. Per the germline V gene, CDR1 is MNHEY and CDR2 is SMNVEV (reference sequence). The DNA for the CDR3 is TGTGCCATCCGGGATGGGTATGAGCAGTTCTTC. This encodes CAIRDGYEQFF.

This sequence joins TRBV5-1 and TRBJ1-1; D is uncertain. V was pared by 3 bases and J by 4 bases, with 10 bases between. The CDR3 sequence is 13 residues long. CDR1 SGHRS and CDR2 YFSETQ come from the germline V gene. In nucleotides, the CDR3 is TGCGCCAGCAGCTCAAAGGGAGCCACTGAAGCTTTCTTT. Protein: CASSSKGATEAFF.

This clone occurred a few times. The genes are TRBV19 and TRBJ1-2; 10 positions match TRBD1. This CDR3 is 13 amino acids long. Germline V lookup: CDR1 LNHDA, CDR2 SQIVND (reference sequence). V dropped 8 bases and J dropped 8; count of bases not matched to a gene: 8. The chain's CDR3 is CASVADRGQGYTF. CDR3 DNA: TGTGCCAGTGTCGCCGACAGGGGGCAAGGCTACACCTTC.

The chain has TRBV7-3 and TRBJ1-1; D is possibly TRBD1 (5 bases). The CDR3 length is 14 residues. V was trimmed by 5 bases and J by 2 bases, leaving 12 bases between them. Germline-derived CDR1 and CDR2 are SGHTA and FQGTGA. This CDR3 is CASSGQGLNTEAFF. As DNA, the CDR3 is TGTGCCAGCAGCGGGCAGGGACTTAACACTGAAGCTTTCTTT. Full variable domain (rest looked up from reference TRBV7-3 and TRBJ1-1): GAGVSQTPSNKVTEKGKYVELRCDPISGHTALYWYRQSLGQGPEFLIYFQGTGAADDSGLPNDRFFAVRPEGSVSTLKIQRTERGDSAVYLCASSGQGLNTEAFFGQGTRLTVV.

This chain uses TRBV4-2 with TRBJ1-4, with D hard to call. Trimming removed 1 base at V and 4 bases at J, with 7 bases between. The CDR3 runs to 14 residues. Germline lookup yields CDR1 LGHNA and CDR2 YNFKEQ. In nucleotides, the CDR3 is TGTGCCAGCAGCCAAGCCACGCTTAATGAAAAACTGTTTTTT. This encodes CASSQATLNEKLFF.

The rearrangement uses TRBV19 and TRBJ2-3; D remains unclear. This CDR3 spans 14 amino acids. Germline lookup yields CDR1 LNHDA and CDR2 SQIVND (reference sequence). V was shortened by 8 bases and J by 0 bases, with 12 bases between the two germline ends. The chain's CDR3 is CASQITASTDTQYF. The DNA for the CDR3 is TGTGCCAGTCAAATAACAGCTAGCACAGATACGCAGTATTTT.

In nucleotides, the CDR3 is TGTGCCAGCTCACGATCCGGGCTAGGGGGGACTACTGGAAACACCATATATTTT. Its translation: CASSRSGLGGTTGNTIYF. The chain couples TRBV18 to TRBJ1-3; TRBD1 might be the D (6 bases). CDR3 length: 18 amino acids. V lost 4 bases and J lost 2, with 21 bases in between. Germline V lookup: CDR1 KGHSH, CDR2 LQKENI.